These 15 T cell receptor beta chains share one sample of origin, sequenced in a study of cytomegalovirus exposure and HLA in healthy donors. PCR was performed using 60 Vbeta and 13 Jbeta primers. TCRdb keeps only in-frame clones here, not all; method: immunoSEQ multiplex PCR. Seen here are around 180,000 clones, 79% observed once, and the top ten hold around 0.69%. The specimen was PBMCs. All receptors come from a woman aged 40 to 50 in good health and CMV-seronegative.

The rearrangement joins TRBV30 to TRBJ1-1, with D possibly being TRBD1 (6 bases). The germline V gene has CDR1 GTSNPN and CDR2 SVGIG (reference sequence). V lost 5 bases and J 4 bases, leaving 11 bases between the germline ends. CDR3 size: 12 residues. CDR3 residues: CAWVGGATEAFF. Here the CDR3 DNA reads TGTGCCTGGGTCGGGGGGGCCACTGAAGCTTTCTTT. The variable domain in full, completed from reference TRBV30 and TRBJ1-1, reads SQTIHQWPATLVQPVGSPLSLECTVEGTSNPNLYWYRQAAGRGLQLLFYSVGIGQISSEVPQNLSASRPQDRQFILSSKKLLLSDSGFYLCAWVGGATEAFFGQGTRLTVV.

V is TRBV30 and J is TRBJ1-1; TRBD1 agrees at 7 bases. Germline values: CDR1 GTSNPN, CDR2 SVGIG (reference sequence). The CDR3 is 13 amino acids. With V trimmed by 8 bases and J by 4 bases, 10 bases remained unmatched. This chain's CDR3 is CAQKTGTFTEAFF. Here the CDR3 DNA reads TGTGCCCAGAAGACAGGGACGTTCACTGAAGCTTTCTTT.

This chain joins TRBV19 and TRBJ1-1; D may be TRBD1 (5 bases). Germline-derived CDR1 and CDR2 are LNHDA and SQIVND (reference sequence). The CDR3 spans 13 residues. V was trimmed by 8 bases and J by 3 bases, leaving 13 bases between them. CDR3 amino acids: CASARGYHTEAFF. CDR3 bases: TGTGCCAGTGCCCGGGGGTATCACACTGAAGCTTTCTTT.

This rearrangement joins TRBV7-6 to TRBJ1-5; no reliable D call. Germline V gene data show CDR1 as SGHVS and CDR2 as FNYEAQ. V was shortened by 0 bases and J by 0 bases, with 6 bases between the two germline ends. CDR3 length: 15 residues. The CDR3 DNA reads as TGTGCCAGCAGCTTAGCAGGGAGTAGCAATCAGCCCCAGCATTTT. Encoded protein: CASSLAGSSNQPQHF.

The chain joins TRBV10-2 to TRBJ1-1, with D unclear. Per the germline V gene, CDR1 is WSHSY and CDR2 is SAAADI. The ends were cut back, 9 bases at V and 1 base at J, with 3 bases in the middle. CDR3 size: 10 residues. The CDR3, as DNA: TGCGCCAGTCGGAACACTGAAGCTTTCTTT. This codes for CASRNTEAFF.

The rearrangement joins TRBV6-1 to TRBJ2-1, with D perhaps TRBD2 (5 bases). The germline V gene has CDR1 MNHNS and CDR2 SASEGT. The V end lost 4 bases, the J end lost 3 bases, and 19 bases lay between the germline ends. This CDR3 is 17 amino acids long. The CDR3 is CASSGASKGRDYNEQFF. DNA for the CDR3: TGTGCCAGCAGTGGGGCTTCTAAAGGACGGGACTACAATGAGCAGTTCTTC.

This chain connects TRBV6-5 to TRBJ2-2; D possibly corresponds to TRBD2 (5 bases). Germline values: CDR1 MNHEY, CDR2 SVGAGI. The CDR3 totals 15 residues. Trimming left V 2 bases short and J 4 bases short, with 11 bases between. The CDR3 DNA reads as TGTGCCAGCAGTTACACATCCGCGGGCACCGGGGAGCTGTTTTTT. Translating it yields CASSYTSAGTGELFF.

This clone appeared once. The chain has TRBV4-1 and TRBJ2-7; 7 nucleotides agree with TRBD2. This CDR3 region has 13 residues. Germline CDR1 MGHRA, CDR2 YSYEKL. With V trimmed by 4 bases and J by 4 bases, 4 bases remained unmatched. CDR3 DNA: TGCGCCAGCAGCCCAGGCGGGGGTTACGAGCAGTACTTC. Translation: CASSPGGGYEQYF.

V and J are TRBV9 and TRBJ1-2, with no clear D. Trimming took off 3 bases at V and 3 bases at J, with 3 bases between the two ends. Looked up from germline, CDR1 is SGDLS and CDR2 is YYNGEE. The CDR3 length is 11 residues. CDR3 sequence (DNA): TGTGCCAGCAGCGCCGACTATGGCTACACCTTC. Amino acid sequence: CASSADYGYTF.

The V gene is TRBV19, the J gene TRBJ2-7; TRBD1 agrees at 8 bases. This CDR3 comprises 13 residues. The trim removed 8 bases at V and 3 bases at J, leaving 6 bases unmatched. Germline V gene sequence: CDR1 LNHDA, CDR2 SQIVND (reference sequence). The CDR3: CASRGTGSYEQYF. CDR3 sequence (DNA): TGTGCCAGTCGGGGGACAGGAAGCTACGAGCAGTACTTC.

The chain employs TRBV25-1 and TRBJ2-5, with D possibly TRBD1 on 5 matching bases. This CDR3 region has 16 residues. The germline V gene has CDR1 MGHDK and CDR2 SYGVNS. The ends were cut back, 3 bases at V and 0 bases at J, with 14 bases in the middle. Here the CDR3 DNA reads TGTGCCAGCAGTGATCCCCTTCTGGGGCACCAAGAGACCCAGTACTTC. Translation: CASSDPLLGHQETQYF.

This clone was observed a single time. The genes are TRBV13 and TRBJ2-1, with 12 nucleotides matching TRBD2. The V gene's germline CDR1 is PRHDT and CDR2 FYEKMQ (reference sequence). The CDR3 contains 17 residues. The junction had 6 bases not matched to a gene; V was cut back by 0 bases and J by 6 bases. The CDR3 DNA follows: TGTGCCAGCAGCTTAGGCCCCGGACTAGCGGGGAGCAATGAGCAGTTCTTC. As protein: CASSLGPGLAGSNEQFF.

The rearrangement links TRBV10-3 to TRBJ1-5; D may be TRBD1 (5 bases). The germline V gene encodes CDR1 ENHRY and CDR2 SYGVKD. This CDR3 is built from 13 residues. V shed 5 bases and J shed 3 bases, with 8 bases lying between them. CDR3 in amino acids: CAISPTDNQPQHF. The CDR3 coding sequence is TGTGCCATCAGTCCGACAGACAATCAGCCCCAGCATTTT.

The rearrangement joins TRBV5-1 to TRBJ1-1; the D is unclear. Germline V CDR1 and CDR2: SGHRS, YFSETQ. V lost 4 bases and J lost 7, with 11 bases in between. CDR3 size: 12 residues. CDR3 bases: TGCGCCAGCAGCATCCTTGGGCGTGAAGCTTTCTTT. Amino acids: CASSILGREAFF.

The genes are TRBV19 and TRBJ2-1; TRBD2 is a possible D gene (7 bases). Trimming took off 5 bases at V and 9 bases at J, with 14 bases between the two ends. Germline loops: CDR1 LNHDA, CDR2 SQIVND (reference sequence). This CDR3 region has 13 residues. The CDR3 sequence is CASSSSGGTEQFF. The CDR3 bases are TGTGCCAGTAGTTCCTCGGGGGGCACTGAGCAGTTCTTC.